This TCR beta chain originates from a study of brain metastases from non-small cell lung cancer. Overall study results and limits: In about 60% of brain metastases, T-cell clones were expanded compared with matched primary tumors. Brain metastases shared most TCR repertoire with primaries, with sparse T cells. Compared with primary tumors, brain metastases showed less T-cell infiltration.

This CDR3 region has 16 residues. With 1 base clipped from V and 4 bases from J, the junction kept 6 bases outside the gene matches. Germline V gives CDR1 SGDLS, CDR2 YYNGEE. Data came from immunoSEQ multiplex PCR; TCRdb stores just in-frame clones and leaves some out. Of over 12,000 clones listed, about 83% were seen once; the top ten hold roughly 8%. This clone occurred a few times. Its antigen is undetermined. The sequence was collected from a donor at least 40 years old with non-small cell lung cancer. The chain is built from TRBV9 and TRBJ2-3; TRBD2 agrees at 10 bases. The sample consisted of primary lung tumor tissue. The DNA of the CDR3 is TGTGCCAGCAGCGTAAGCGGGGGGGCCGTCGCAGATACGCAGTATTTT. Amino acids: CASSVSGGAVADTQYF.